Described below is a single T cell receptor beta chain sequence and its context. Per germline, CDR1 KGHSH and CDR2 LQKENI. The CDR3 sequence is 13 residues long. V lost 10 bases to trimming and J lost 7 bases; unmatched junction nucleotides: 10. The source of the sample is a study of blood T cell repertoires in COVID-19. Study background: There were acute and convalescent COVID-19 samples, and they came from the United States, Italy and Spain. Sample material is recorded as cDNA or gDNA derived from T cells, B-cell-depleted T cells, or PBMCs.

Generated by immunoSEQ multiplex PCR, the TCRdb table keeps only in-frame clones and is missing some. The sample has 300,000 to 450,000 clones, approximately 89% seen once. The sequenced material came from peripheral blood. The TCR originated in a woman in her 30s with COVID-19, enrolled during active disease. The V gene is TRBV18, the J gene TRBJ1-5; TRBD1 matches at 7 bases. The CDR3 nucleotides are TGTGCCACCGTACAGGGGATTGGGCAGCCCCAGCATTTT. This sequence encodes CATVQGIGQPQHF.